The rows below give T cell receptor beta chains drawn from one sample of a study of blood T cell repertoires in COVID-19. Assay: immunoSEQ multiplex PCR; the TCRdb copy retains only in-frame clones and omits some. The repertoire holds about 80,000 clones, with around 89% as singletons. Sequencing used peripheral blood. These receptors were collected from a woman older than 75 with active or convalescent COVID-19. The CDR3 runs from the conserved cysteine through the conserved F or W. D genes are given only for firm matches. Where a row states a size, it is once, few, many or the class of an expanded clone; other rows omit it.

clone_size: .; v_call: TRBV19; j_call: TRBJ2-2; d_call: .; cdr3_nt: TGTGCCAGTAGTGGGGGGTCGGGGTTCACCGGGGAGCTGTTTTTT; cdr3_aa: CASSGGSGFTGELFF
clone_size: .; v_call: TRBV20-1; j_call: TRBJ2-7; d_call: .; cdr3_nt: TGCAGTGTCGTCAGAGGGTTCGAGCAGTACTTC; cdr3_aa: CSVVRGFEQYF
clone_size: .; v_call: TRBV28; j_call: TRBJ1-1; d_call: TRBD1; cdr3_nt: TGTGCCAGCAGTCCCTGGACAGGGAGGACTGAAGCTTTCTTT; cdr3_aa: CASSPWTGRTEAFF
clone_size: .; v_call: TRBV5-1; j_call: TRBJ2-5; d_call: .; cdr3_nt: TGCGCCAGCAGCTTGGTGAGTTCGCAAGAGACCCAGTACTTC; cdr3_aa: CASSLVSSQETQYF
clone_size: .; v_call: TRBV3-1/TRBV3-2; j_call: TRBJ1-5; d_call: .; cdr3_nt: TGTGCCAGCAGCCAAGGTCCAGGCAGGGTCGATCAGCCCCAGCATTTT; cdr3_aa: CASSQGPGRVDQPQHF
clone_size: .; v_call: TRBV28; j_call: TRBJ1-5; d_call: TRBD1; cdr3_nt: TGTGCCAGCATTGCAGGGGGGACTCCGAATCAGCCCCAGCATTTT; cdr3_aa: CASIAGGTPNQPQHF
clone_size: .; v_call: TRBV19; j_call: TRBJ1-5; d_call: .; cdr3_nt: TGTGCCAGTAGTATAGACCCCATTCGGAGCAATCAGCCCCAGCATTTT; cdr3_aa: CASSIDPIRSNQPQHF
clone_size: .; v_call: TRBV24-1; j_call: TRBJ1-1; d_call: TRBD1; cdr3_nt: TGTGCCACCAGTGATTCAGGAGGGGGCGGGTACACTGAAGCTTTCTTT; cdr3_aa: CATSDSGGGGYTEAFF
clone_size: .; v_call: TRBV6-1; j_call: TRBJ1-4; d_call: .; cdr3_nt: TGTGCCAGCAGTGAAACCCCGGGACATCGAGACGGTGAAAAACTGTTTTTT; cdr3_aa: CASSETPGHRDGEKLFF
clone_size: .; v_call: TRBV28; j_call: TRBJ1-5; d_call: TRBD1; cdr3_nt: TGTGCCAGCTGGGGACAGGGGAATCAGCCCCAGCATTTT; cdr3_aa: CASWGQGNQPQHF
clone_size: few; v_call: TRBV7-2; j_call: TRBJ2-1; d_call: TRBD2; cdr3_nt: TGTGCCAGCAGCCCCCGGGGGGAGGGATGGGGCAATGAGCAGTTCTTC; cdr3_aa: CASSPRGEGWGNEQFF
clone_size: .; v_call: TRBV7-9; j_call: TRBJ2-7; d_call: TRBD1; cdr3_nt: TGTGCCAGCAGCTTAGAGACAGGGGTTTCCTACGAGCAGTACTTC; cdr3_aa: CASSLETGVSYEQYF
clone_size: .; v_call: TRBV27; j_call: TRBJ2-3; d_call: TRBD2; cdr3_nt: TGTGCCAGCAGTTTCCGGACTAGCGGGAACCCCCGAGGGGGCACAGATACGCAGTATTTT; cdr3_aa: CASSFRTSGNPRGGTDTQYF
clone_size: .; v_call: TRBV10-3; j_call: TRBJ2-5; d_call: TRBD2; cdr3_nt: TGTGCCACCGCCCTAGGAGCGGGAGGTGCCCAAGAGACCCAGTACTTC; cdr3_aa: CATALGAGGAQETQYF
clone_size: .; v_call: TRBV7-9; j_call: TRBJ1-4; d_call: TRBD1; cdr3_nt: TGTGCCAGCAGCCTAAACCCGACGGACAGGGATGAAAAACTGTTTTTT; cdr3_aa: CASSLNPTDRDEKLFF
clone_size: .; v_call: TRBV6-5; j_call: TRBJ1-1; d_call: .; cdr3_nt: TGTGCCAGCAGACCACAACAGGGTTCCACTGAAGCTTTCTTT; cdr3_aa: CASRPQQGSTEAFF
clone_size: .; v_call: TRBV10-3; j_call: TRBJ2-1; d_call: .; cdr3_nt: TGTGCCATCAATGGGCAGCCCAGTTTTGAAGAGCAGTTCTTC; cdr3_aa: CAINGQPSFEEQFF
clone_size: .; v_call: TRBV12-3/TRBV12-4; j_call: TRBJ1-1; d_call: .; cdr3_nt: TGTGCCAGCAGTCAGGGTACCACTGAAGCTTTCTTT; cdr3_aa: CASSQGTTEAFF
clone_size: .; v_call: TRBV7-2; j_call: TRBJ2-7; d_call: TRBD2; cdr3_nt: TGTGCCAGCAGCAAAACTAGCGCTACCTACGAGCAGTACTTC; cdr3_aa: CASSKTSATYEQYF
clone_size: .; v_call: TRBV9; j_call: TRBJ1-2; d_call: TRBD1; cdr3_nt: TGTGCCAGCAGCGTTGGGACAGACTATGGCTACACCTTC; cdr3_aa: CASSVGTDYGYTF
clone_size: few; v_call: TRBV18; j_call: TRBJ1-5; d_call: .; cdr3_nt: TGTGCCAGCTCACCAACTCCACAGGGTGGTCAGCCCCAGCATTTT; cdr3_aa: CASSPTPQGGQPQHF
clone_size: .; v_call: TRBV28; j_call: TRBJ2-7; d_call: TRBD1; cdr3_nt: TGTGCCAGCAGTTCCCCGGGACAGCGTGGCGAGCAGTACTTC; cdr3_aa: CASSSPGQRGEQYF
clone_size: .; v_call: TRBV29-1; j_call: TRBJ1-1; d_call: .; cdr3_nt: TGCAGCGTTCTCGGACTGTCAAATCCGAAAGCTTTCTTT; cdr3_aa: CSVLGLSNPKAFF
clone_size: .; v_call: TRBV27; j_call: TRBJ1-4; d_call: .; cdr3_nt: TGTGCCAGCAGTCCCCCGGTACTTAATGAAAAACTGTTTTTT; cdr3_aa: CASSPPVLNEKLFF
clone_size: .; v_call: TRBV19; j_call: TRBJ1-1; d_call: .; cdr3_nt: TGTGCCAGTACCAAAAGGGGGATCACTGAAGCTTTCTTT; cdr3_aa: CASTKRGITEAFF
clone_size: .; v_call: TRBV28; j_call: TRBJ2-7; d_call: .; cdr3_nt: TGTGCCAGCAGTTTAGTCACAAACAGGTTTGAGGATTACGAGCAGTACTTC; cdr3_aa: CASSLVTNRFEDYEQYF
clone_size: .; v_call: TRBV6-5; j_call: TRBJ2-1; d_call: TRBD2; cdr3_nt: TGTGCCAGCAGTTACTCGGCTAGCGGGAGCAATGAGCAGTTCTTC; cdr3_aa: CASSYSASGSNEQFF